A selection of T cell receptor beta chains follows, all from one sample in a study of PD-L1 blockade in urothelial cancer. Some clones are missing from TCRdb's copy, which holds only in-frame ones; the method was immunoSEQ multiplex PCR. The sample holds tens of thousands of clones; roughly 90% are singletons and the top ten take around 10%. The source was PBMCs, collected around atezolizumab (anti-PD-L1) treatment. The receptors stem from a man aged 60 to 75 with urothelial cancer. The CDR3 runs from the conserved cysteine through the conserved F or W. Fields, in order: J gene, V gene, D gene, clone size, CDR3 DNA, CDR3 protein. A D gene is named only where the DNA matches it firmly. Rows may omit the clone size; those that give it use once, few, many or a size class.

TRBJ1-6 | TRBV7-9 | - | - | TGTGCCAGCAGCTTAGGAGGGAAACCTAATTCACCCCTCCACTTT | CASSLGGKPNSPLHF
TRBJ2-5 | TRBV7-2 | - | - | TGTGCCAGCAGCGCACCTGGACAGAGACCCCAAGAGACCCAGTACTTC | CASSAPGQRPQETQYF
TRBJ1-2 | TRBV29-1 | - | - | TGCAGCGTTGTGGGCGACGGCTACACCTTC | CSVVGDGYTF
TRBJ2-7 | TRBV18 | TRBD1 | - | TGTGCCAGCTCACCCGGGACAGGGGGCTACGAGCAGTACTTC | CASSPGTGGYEQYF
TRBJ2-7 | TRBV5-4 | TRBD2 | - | TGTGCCAGCAGATTGGGACTAGCGGGAGAGTCCTACGAGCAGTACTTC | CASRLGLAGESYEQYF
TRBJ2-1 | TRBV11-3 | - | - | TGTGCCAGCAGCTTAGTGGGACGGGAGCGAGGGGATGAGCAGTTCTTC | CASSLVGRERGDEQFF
TRBJ1-3 | TRBV2 | TRBD1 | - | TGTGCCAGCAGTATACAGGGGGTCTCTGGAAACACCATATATTTT | CASSIQGVSGNTIYF
TRBJ2-7 | TRBV29-1 | TRBD1 | - | TGCAGCGTCTCGGACAGGGGTCACGAGCAGTACTTC | CSVSDRGHEQYF
TRBJ1-2 | TRBV5-1 | - | - | TGCGCCAGCAGCTTGGTACCAGGGGTTGCCTATGGCTACACCTTC | CASSLVPGVAYGYTF
TRBJ2-2 | TRBV5-1 | - | - | TGCGCCAGCAGCCCGACAGAGGCCGGGGAGCTGTTTTTT | CASSPTEAGELFF
TRBJ2-1 | TRBV11-3 | - | few | TGTGCCAGCAGCTCCTACCTCTACAATGAGCAGTTCTTC | CASSSYLYNEQFF